The 10 T cell receptor beta chains presented below share a single source sample, sequenced in a study of blood T cell repertoires in COVID-19. Only in-frame clones appear in the TCRdb table, and some are missing; sequencing was by immunoSEQ multiplex PCR. The profile shows some 89,000 clones, 65% to 85% of them singletons. Sequencing input: peripheral blood. The receptors were sampled from a man between 60 and 75 years old with acute or convalescent COVID-19.

This chain connects TRBV27 to TRBJ2-3, with 7 nucleotides matching TRBD2. Germline V gives CDR1 MNHEY, CDR2 SMNVEV (reference sequence). This CDR3 contains 17 residues. V shed 5 bases and J 1 base; nucleotides not matched to a gene: 12. In DNA, the CDR3 is TGTGCCAGCAGTGCGCCCAGACCGGGACTATGCACAGATACGCAGTATTTT. Amino acid sequence: CASSAPRPGLCTDTQYF.

This chain links TRBV28 with TRBJ1-4; 7 positions agree with TRBD1. V gave up 5 bases and J gave up 6 bases; unmatched junction bases: 6. Germline assignment: CDR1 MDHEN and CDR2 SYDVKM. The CDR3 extends over 14 amino acids. CDR3 sequence reads: CASSMTGSDEKLFF. In nucleotides, the CDR3 is TGTGCCAGCAGTATGACAGGGTCTGATGAAAAACTGTTTTTT.

The chain recombines TRBV7-2 with TRBJ1-6; tentatively, D is TRBD1 (6 bases). There are 17 residues in the CDR3. Trimming took off 7 bases at V and 9 bases at J, with 25 bases between the two ends. CDR1 and CDR2 from the germline V gene are SGHTA and FQGNSA. This CDR3 reads CASTLPGGGGVCSPLHF. CDR3 DNA sequence: TGTGCCAGCACCCTACCCGGGGGAGGGGGGGTCTGTTCACCCCTCCACTTT. Full variable domain (remainder filled in from reference TRBV7-2 and TRBJ1-6): GAGVSQSPSNKVTEKGKDVELRCDPISGHTALYWYRQSLGQGLEFLIYFQGNSAPDKSGLPSDRFSAERTGGSVSTLTIQRTQQEDSAVYLCASTLPGGGGVCSPLHFGNGTRLTVT.

The CDR3 region is CSVGTEEYGYTF. In DNA, the CDR3 is TGCAGCGTTGGGACAGAGGAATATGGCTACACCTTC. The gene calls are TRBV29-1 and TRBJ1-2; maybe TRBD1 (6 bases). Germline V gene sequence: CDR1 SQVTM, CDR2 ANQGSEA. The germline V and J ends were trimmed by 4 bases and 5 bases, with 11 bases remaining between them. There are 12 residues in the CDR3. Combining the CDR3 with reference TRBV29-1 and TRBJ1-2 gives the whole variable domain SAVISQKPSRDICQRGTSLTIQCQVDSQVTMMFWYRQQPGQSLTLIATANQGSEATYESGFVIDKFPISRPNLTFSTLTVSNMSPEDSSIYLCSVGTEEYGYTFGSGTRLTVV.

The chain employs TRBV18 and TRBJ1-2; 7 bases line up with TRBD1. The CDR3 contains 15 residues. V gave up 4 bases and J gave up 7 bases; unmatched junction bases: 12. Germline V gene sequence: CDR1 KGHSH, CDR2 LQKENI. The CDR3 DNA reads TGTGCCAGCTCACAAGTCCGGGACAGCCCTCGTGGCTACACCTTC. Translation gives CASSQVRDSPRGYTF.

The chain links TRBV7-9 to TRBJ1-6; perhaps TRBD1 as D (6 bases). CDR3 length: 13 amino acids. Trimming removed 5 bases from V and 7 bases from J, with 9 bases in between. Germline CDR1 and CDR2: SEHNR and FQNEAQ (reference sequence). The chain's CDR3 is CASSTGPNSPLHF. The DNA of the CDR3 is TGTGCCAGCAGCACAGGGCCAAATTCACCCCTCCACTTT.

A few counts support this clone. The chain uses TRBV5-6 and TRBJ2-3, with D possibly TRBD2 on 5 matching bases. V lost 1 base and J lost 0, with 12 bases in between. The CDR3 runs to 16 residues. Germline assignment: CDR1 SGHDT and CDR2 YYEEEE. The CDR3 DNA sequence: TGTGCCAGCAGCTTGTTCACAGCGGATAGCACAGATACGCAGTATTTT. Its translation: CASSLFTADSTDTQYF.

The J gene is TRBJ2-7, the V gene TRBV6-2 or TRBV6-3; D is perhaps TRBD1 (5 bases). With 4 bases removed from V and 12 bases from J, the gap between germline ends came to 13 bases. The CDR3 runs to 11 residues. The germline gives CDR1 MNHEY, CDR2 SVGEGT. The CDR3 here is CASSSQLGLYF. The DNA for the CDR3 is TGTGCCAGCAGTTCCCAATTGGGGCTGTACTTC.

The rearrangement uses TRBV10-1 and TRBJ2-5; 8 positions agree with TRBD2. Germline values: CDR1 WNHNN, CDR2 SYGVQD (reference sequence). The CDR3 sequence is 17 residues long. The ends lost 3 bases at V and 1 base at J; junction bases unmatched: 10. The CDR3 protein is CASSENVAGGPQETQYF. The CDR3, as DNA: TGCGCCAGCAGTGAAAATGTGGCGGGAGGCCCCCAAGAGACCCAGTACTTC.

This clone showed up just a few times. Sequence at one end of the junction differs from germline and may be a read error. The rearrangement links TRBV7-7 to TRBJ2-3, with 7 bases matching TRBD2. Per germline, CDR1 SSHAT and CDR2 FNYEAQ (reference sequence). CDR3 length equals 13 residues. CDR3 DNA: TGTGCTAGCAGCTTGGGGGGGACGGATACGCAGTATTTT. Amino acids: CASSLGGTDTQYF.